Below are 29 T cell receptor beta chains sequenced from a single sample in a study of shared clonotypes between healthy human individuals. TCRdb's copy holds only in-frame clones and misses some; the assay was immunoSEQ multiplex PCR. The table includes millions of clones, about 94% detected once. Only CD45RO-negative cells positively selected for CCR7 counted as naive CD8 cells, so terminally differentiated effector memory CD45RA+ cells were excluded. Sequencing was done on a sample of naive CD8+ T cells sorted from blood. The receptors stem from a man aged 18 to 30 in good health.

This clone was seen just once. J is TRBJ1-1 and V is TRBV9; D ambiguous. V was trimmed by 0 bases and J by 4 bases, leaving 13 bases between them. The CDR3 runs 15 residues. The V gene's germline CDR1 is SGDLS and CDR2 YYNGEE. The CDR3 region is CASSVVGKSITEAFF. DNA for the CDR3: TGTGCCAGCAGCGTAGTTGGGAAATCGATCACTGAAGCTTTCTTT.

The chain employs TRBV13 and TRBJ2-3; either TRBD1 or TRBD2 may supply D (5 bases each). Germline CDR1 reads PRHDT; CDR2 reads FYEKMQ (reference sequence). Deletions cut 5 bases from V and 1 base from J, with 10 bases between. The CDR3 has 14 amino acids. The CDR3 reads CASSRRDGTDTQYF. In nucleotides, the CDR3 is TGTGCCAGCAGCCGCCGGGACGGCACAGATACGCAGTATTTT.

The rearrangement uses TRBV5-1 and TRBJ2-7, with 10 bases lining up with TRBD1. The J segment lost 5 bases and the V segment lost 4 bases, leaving 6 bases of the junction unmatched. The CDR3 runs to 14 residues. Per the germline V gene, CDR1 is SGHRS and CDR2 is YFSETQ. Written as DNA, the CDR3 is TGCGCCAGCAGCGTGTATGGGACAGGGGACGAGCAGTACTTC. This translates into CASSVYGTGDEQYF. Full variable domain (missing parts from reference TRBV5-1 and TRBJ2-7): KAGVTQTPRYLIKTRGQQVTLSCSPISGHRSVSWYQQTPGQGLQFLFEYFSETQRNKGNFPGRFSGRQFSNSRSEMNVSTLELGDSALYLCASSVYGTGDEQYFGPGTRLTVT.

CDR3 coding DNA: TGTGCCAGCAGCTTAGGTCCCGGGACAGGGGGCGTCGAGCAGTACTTC. Translation: CASSLGPGTGGVEQYF. V and J are TRBV11-2 and TRBJ2-7, with 12 bases fitting TRBD1. The CDR3 is made up of 16 amino acids. Looked up from germline, CDR1 is SGHAT and CDR2 is FQNNGV. Unmatched junction bases numbered 7, after V lost 1 base and J lost 6 bases. The full variable domain, with the rest looked up from reference TRBV11-2 and TRBJ2-7, is EAGVAQSPRYKIIEKRQSVAFWCNPISGHATLYWYQQILGQGPKLLIQFQNNGVVDDSQLPKDRFSAERLKGVDSTLKIQPAKLEDSAVYLCASSLGPGTGGVEQYFGPGTRLTVT.

The chain's CDR3 is CASSQRDRGIQETQYF. The CDR3 nucleotides are TGTGCCAGCAGCCAGAGGGACAGGGGGATCCAAGAGACCCAGTACTTC. This chain joins TRBV13 and TRBJ2-5, with 11 bases aligning to TRBD1. V was clipped by 5 bases and J by 1 base; unmatched bases: 6. Per the germline V gene, CDR1 is PRHDT and CDR2 is FYEKMQ (reference sequence). The CDR3 is 16 residues long.

CDR3 bases: TGTGCCAGTCCGACAGGGTCACCCACTGAAGCTTTCTTT. Translating gives CASPTGSPTEAFF. The rearrangement uses TRBV13 and TRBJ1-1; 7 bases map to TRBD1. From germline, CDR1 is PRHDT and CDR2 FYEKMQ (reference sequence). J gave up 4 bases and V 9 bases, and 8 bases lay outside the gene matches. The CDR3 contains 13 residues.

Of note for this clone: At the DNA level, this CDR3 is encoded by other sequences in the same sample as well. V usage is TRBV7-9 and J usage is TRBJ2-1; no firm D call. V was shortened by 0 bases and J by 7 bases, with 4 bases between the two germline ends. The CDR3 has 12 residues. The germline CDR1 and CDR2 sequences are SEHNR and FQNEAQ (reference sequence). CDR3 DNA sequence: TGTGCCAGCAGCTTAGCTGTAAATGAGCAGTTCTTC. Its protein product is CASSLAVNEQFF.

Comments on this clone: Additional DNA sequences in this sample encode the identical CDR3. J is TRBJ2-3 and V is TRBV4-3; TRBD2 might be the D (6 bases). CDR1 LGHNA and CDR2 YSLEER come from the germline V gene. The CDR3 is 13 residues long. Trimming left V 0 bases short and J 6 bases short, with 7 bases between. CDR3 sequence reads: CASSQDGGDTQYF. CDR3 DNA sequence: TGCGCCAGCAGCCAAGATGGGGGGGATACGCAGTATTTT.

The rearrangement links TRBV5-4 to TRBJ2-7, with D possibly matching TRBD1 (6 bases). This CDR3 is built from 12 residues. The germline V gene has CDR1 SGHNT and CDR2 YYREEE (reference sequence). The V end lost 3 bases, the J end lost 7 bases, and 11 bases lay between the germline ends. CDR3 nucleotides: TGTGCCAGCAGCTACAGGGCCGGGGAGCAGTACTTC. Translated, it gives CASSYRAGEQYF.

The rearrangement links TRBV14 to TRBJ2-2, with D unresolved. The CDR3 totals 15 residues. CDR1 is SGHDN, CDR2 FVKESK, per germline. V was pared by 0 bases and J by 4 bases, with 9 bases between. The CDR3 nucleotides read TGTGCCAGCAGCCAAGATCCTAGACTCACCGGGGAGCTGTTTTTT. It translates to CASSQDPRLTGELFF. The whole variable domain, remainder taken from reference TRBV14 and TRBJ2-2, is EAGVTQFPSHSVIEKGQTVTLRCDPISGHDNLYWYRRVMGKEIKFLLHFVKESKQDESGMPNNRFLAERTGGTYSTLKVQPAELEDSGVYFCASSQDPRLTGELFFGEGSRLTVL.

V is TRBV6-4 and J is TRBJ1-1; a weak D match, TRBD1 (5 bases). CDR1 and CDR2 (germline): MRHNA, SNTAGT. The CDR3 runs 14 residues. Trimming removed 3 bases from V and 4 bases from J, with 12 bases in between. DNA of the CDR3: TGTGCCAGCAGTGATGGGGGTACAGGCACTGAAGCTTTCTTT. This translates into CASSDGGTGTEAFF.

The chain carries TRBV7-9 and TRBJ2-7, with D hard to call. Germline CDR1 reads SEHNR; CDR2 reads FQNEAQ (reference sequence). This CDR3 region has 18 residues. Trimming removed 1 base at V and 1 base at J, with 20 bases between. The chain's CDR3 is CASSLESGSGSTSYEQYF. CDR3 DNA sequence: TGTGCCAGCAGCTTAGAGTCCGGTTCAGGCAGTACATCCTACGAGCAGTACTTC.

In regard to this clone: One junction end does not reproduce the germline sequence, and a read error may be involved. The chain couples TRBV10-3 to TRBJ1-2; D remains unclear. The CDR3 covers 13 residues. CDR1 is ENHRY, CDR2 SYGVKD, per germline. CDR3 loop: CAVSEGIPYGYTF. DNA of the CDR3: TGTGCCGTCAGTGAAGGAATACCTTATGGCTACACCTTC.

This chain connects TRBV4-1 to TRBJ1-5, with TRBD1 matching 10 bases. The CDR3 extends over 16 amino acids. Trimming removed 2 bases from V and 5 bases from J; junction bases left unmatched: 6. Germline CDR1 and CDR2: MGHRA and YSYEKL. The CDR3 nucleotides are TGCGCCAGCAGCCAAAGGGGACAGGGGATCGATCAGCCCCAGCATTTT. Translated, it gives CASSQRGQGIDQPQHF.

This clone has only one observation. The chain uses TRBV4-1 and TRBJ2-4, with 7 positions matching TRBD1. V shed 1 base, J shed 1 base, and the junction held 4 bases outside the gene matches. The CDR3 loop spans 16 amino acids. Per the germline V gene, CDR1 is MGHRA and CDR2 is YSYEKL. The CDR3, as DNA: TGCGCCAGCAGCCAAGTCGGACAGGACGCCAAAAACATTCAGTACTTC. Translating gives CASSQVGQDAKNIQYF.

The chain links TRBV5-6 to TRBJ2-3; 8 nucleotides match TRBD1. V was pared by 3 bases and J by 1 base, with 13 bases of the junction left unmatched. Per the germline V gene, CDR1 is SGHDT and CDR2 is YYEEEE. The CDR3 contains 18 residues. This CDR3 is CASSYWGGTGQGTDTQYF. In DNA form, the CDR3 reads TGTGCCAGCAGCTATTGGGGTGGGACAGGACAGGGCACAGATACGCAGTATTTT.

The V call is TRBV2, the J call TRBJ2-1; the match to TRBD2 covers 9 bases. From germline, CDR1 is SNHLY and CDR2 FYNNEI. The CDR3 is 16 residues long. Trimming took 5 bases from V and 5 from J; bases not matched to a gene: 10. CDR3 DNA: TGTGCCAGCAGTTCTCTTTCAGCGGGAGGAGACAATGAGCAGTTCTTC. It codes for CASSSLSAGGDNEQFF.

This chain uses TRBV27 with TRBJ2-3, with a weak D call TRBD2 (6 bases). CDR3 length equals 14 residues. The germline V gene encodes CDR1 MNHEY and CDR2 SMNVEV (reference sequence). Trimming took off 8 bases at V and 4 bases at J, with 16 bases between the two ends. CDR3 coding DNA: TGTGCCAGCCTGGCCGGGGGAGGAGCAGATACGCAGTATTTT. This sequence encodes CASLAGGGADTQYF.

The V call is TRBV27, the J call TRBJ2-1, with 11 positions matching TRBD2. The CDR3 runs to 15 residues. After removal of 4 bases from V and 1 base from J, the junction contained 0 bases not matched to a gene. The germline CDR1 and CDR2 sequences are MNHEY and SMNVEV (reference sequence). CDR3 region: CASSWTSGSYNEQFF. The CDR3, as DNA: TGTGCCAGCAGTTGGACTAGCGGGTCCTACAATGAGCAGTTCTTC.

The chain links TRBV6-1 to TRBJ1-5; D ambiguous. The CDR3 loop spans 9 amino acids. Germline V gives CDR1 MNHNS, CDR2 SASEGT. The CDR3 sequence is CATDQPQHF. In nucleotides, the CDR3 is TGTGCTACCGATCAGCCCCAGCATTTT.

This clone was detected once. V is TRBV5-4 and J is TRBJ1-4, with D possibly matching TRBD1 (5 bases). V lost 4 bases and J 4 bases, leaving 20 bases between the germline ends. The CDR3 length is 17 residues. CDR1 is SGHNT and CDR2 is YYREEE in the germline V gene (reference sequence). Here the CDR3 reads CASSSRTGTGINEKLFF. CDR3 coding DNA: TGTGCCAGCAGCAGTCGTACCGGGACGGGAATTAATGAAAAACTGTTTTTT.

This clone was found once. Here the CDR3 reads CASSYENRGIYGYTF. CDR3 bases: TGTGCCAGCAGTTACGAGAACAGGGGGATCTATGGCTACACCTTC. This chain uses TRBV6-5 with TRBJ1-2; 8 bases match TRBD1. CDR3 length: 15 residues. V shed 2 bases and J 4 bases; nucleotides not matched to a gene: 6. CDR1 MNHEY and CDR2 SVGAGI come from the germline V gene.

In nucleotides, the CDR3 is TGTGCCAGCAGTGGTTCGGGGGGCGCGGACTATGGCTACACCTTC. This gives the protein CASSGSGGADYGYTF. The J gene is TRBJ1-2, the V gene TRBV2, with D perhaps TRBD1 (6 bases). CDR1 is SNHLY, CDR2 FYNNEI, per germline. The V end lost 4 bases, the J end lost 3 bases, and 15 bases lay between the germline ends. The CDR3 contains 15 residues.

The rearrangement links TRBV9 to TRBJ2-7; D may correspond to TRBD1 or TRBD2 (5 bases each). Germline lookup yields CDR1 SGDLS and CDR2 YYNGEE. There are 13 residues in the CDR3. The V and J ends lost 2 bases and 7 bases respectively, with 13 bases between them. CDR3 sequence (DNA): TGTGCCAGCAGCGTGGGGACCCACCTAGAGCAGTACTTC. It encodes CASSVGTHLEQYF.

The chain employs TRBV5-4 and TRBJ1-1; D gene uncertain. The CDR3 spans 14 residues. Germline V gene sequence: CDR1 SGHNT, CDR2 YYREEE (reference sequence). V lost 0 bases and J 3 bases, leaving 9 bases between the germline ends. CDR3 sequence (DNA): TGTGCCAGCAGCTTGGCCAGGCTTGACACTGAAGCTTTCTTT. Amino acids: CASSLARLDTEAFF.

The chain is built from TRBV7-9 and TRBJ2-7, with a possible D match to TRBD2 (7 bases). Trimming removed 6 bases from V and 2 bases from J, with 17 bases in between. The V gene's germline CDR1 is SEHNR and CDR2 FQNEAQ (reference sequence). The CDR3 is 15 residues long. The CDR3 bases are TGTGCCAGCAGTCCACCCGGGGGGCCAACCTACGAGCAGTACTTC. It yields the protein CASSPPGGPTYEQYF.

This chain uses TRBV11-2 with TRBJ2-1, with TRBD2 matching 11 bases. Germline V gene data show CDR1 as SGHAT and CDR2 as FQNNGV. The CDR3 sequence is 14 residues long. The V and J ends lost 5 bases and 8 bases, in that order; junction bases with no gene match: 5. DNA of the CDR3: TGTGCCAGCAGCATAGCGGGGGGGCCGGATGAGCAGTTCTTC. This translates into CASSIAGGPDEQFF.

Note on this clone: Other DNA sequences in the sample encode the same CDR3. This sequence joins TRBV19 and TRBJ2-1; D gene unclear. Germline CDR1 and CDR2: LNHDA and SQIVND (reference sequence). V dropped 5 bases and J dropped 7 bases, with 6 bases sitting between them. This CDR3 region has 11 residues. As DNA, the CDR3 is TGTGCCAGTAGTTTGGGGAATGAGCAGTTCTTC. This encodes CASSLGNEQFF. The complete variable domain, with remaining parts taken from reference TRBV19 and TRBJ2-1, reads DGGITQSPKYLFRKEGQNVTLSCEQNLNHDAMYWYRQDPGQGLRLIYYSQIVNDFQKGDIAEGYSVSREKKESFPLTVTSAQKNPTAFYLCASSLGNEQFFGPGTRLTVL.

This chain connects TRBV5-6 to TRBJ1-1; 11 nucleotides align to TRBD1. Germline-derived CDR1 and CDR2 are SGHDT and YYEEEE. CDR3 length: 15 residues. V trimming: 4 bases; J trimming: 6 bases; junction bases outside the gene matches: 8. The CDR3 DNA reads as TGTGCCAGCAGCCCTGGACAGGGGGCCACCGCTGAAGCTTTCTTT. Translated, it gives CASSPGQGATAEAFF. Together with reference TRBV5-6 and TRBJ1-1, the CDR3 gives the full variable domain: DAGVTQSPTHLIKTRGQQVTLRCSPKSGHDTVSWYQQALGQGPQFIFQYYEEEERQRGNFPDRFSGHQFPNYSSELNVNALLLGDSALYLCASSPGQGATAEAFFGQGTRLTVV.